What follows is one T cell receptor (beta chain) and its context. What it binds is unknown. The data stem from a study of cytomegalovirus exposure and HLA in healthy donors. General study results and limits: The study designated 150 or so TCR beta chains cytomegalovirus-associated. Within the data, a cluster of highly shared sequence variants was likely a sequencing artifact.

Both 60 Vbeta primers and 13 Jbeta primers went into the PCR. Libraries were prepared by immunoSEQ multiplex PCR; TCRdb keeps only in-frame clonotypes and omits some of them. Altogether under 150,000 clones are present, 70% to 80% being singletons, with the ten largest covering roughly 1.9%. The CDR3 has 15 residues. Germline CDR1 and CDR2: MNHNS and SASEGT. Trimming left V 4 bases short and J 4 bases short, with 16 bases between. The sample taken for sequencing was PBMCs. The chain combines TRBV6-1 with TRBJ1-2, with D maybe TRBD1 (5 bases). The sequence was collected from a woman aged 50 to 65 in good health and CMV-seronegative. The CDR3 DNA reads TGTGCCAGCAGTGCGGGGGAGTCCTCCTCCTATGGCTACACCTTC. Residues: CASSAGESSSYGYTF.